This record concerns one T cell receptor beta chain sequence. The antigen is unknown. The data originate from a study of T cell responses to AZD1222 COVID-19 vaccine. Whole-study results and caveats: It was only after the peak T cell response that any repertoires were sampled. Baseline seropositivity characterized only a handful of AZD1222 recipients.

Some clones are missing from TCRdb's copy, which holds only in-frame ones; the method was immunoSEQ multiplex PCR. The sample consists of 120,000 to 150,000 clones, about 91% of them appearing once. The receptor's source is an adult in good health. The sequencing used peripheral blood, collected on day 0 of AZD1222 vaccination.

The CDR3 DNA follows: TGTGCCAGTAACGTACAGGGGTCCGGAAACACCATATATTTT. Protein sequence: CASNVQGSGNTIYF. J is TRBJ1-3 and V is TRBV19; 7 nucleotides align to TRBD1. The germline V gene has CDR1 LNHDA and CDR2 SQIVND (reference sequence). This CDR3 has 14 residues. The V and J ends lost 7 bases and 4 bases, in that order; junction bases with no gene match: 7.